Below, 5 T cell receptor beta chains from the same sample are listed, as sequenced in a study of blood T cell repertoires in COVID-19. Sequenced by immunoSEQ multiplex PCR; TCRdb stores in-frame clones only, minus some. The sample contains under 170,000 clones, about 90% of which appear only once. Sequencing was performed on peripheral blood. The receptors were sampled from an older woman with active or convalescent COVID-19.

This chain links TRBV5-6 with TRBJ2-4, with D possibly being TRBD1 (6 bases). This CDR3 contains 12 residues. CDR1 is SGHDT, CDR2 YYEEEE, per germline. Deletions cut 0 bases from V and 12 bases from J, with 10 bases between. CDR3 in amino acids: CASSLVGDNQYF. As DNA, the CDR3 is TGTGCCAGCAGCTTGGTGGGGGACAATCAGTACTTC. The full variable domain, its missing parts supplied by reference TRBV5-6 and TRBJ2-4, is DAGVTQSPTHLIKTRGQQVTLRCSPKSGHDTVSWYQQALGQGPQFIFQYYEEEERQRGNFPDRFSGHQFPNYSSELNVNALLLGDSALYLCASSLVGDNQYFGAGTRLSVL.

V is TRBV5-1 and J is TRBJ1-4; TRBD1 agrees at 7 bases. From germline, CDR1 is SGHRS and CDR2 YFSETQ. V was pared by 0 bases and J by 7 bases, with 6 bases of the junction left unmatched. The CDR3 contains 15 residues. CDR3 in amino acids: CASSLALAGGEKLFF. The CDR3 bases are TGCGCCAGCAGCTTGGCTTTGGCAGGGGGTGAAAAACTGTTTTTT.

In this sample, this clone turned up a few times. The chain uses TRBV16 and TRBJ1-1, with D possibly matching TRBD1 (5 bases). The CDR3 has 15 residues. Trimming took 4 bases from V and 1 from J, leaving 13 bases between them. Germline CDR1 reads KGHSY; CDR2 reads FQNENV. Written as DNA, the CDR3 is TGTGCCAGCAGCCCCAATAGACAGTGGAACACTGAAGCTTTCTTT. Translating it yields CASSPNRQWNTEAFF.

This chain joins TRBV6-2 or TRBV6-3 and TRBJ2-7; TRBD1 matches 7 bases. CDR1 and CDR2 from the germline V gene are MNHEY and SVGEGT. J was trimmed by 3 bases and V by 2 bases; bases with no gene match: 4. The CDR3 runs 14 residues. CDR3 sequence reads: CASSYDRVGYEQYF. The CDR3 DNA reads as TGTGCCAGCAGTTACGACAGGGTGGGCTACGAGCAGTACTTC.

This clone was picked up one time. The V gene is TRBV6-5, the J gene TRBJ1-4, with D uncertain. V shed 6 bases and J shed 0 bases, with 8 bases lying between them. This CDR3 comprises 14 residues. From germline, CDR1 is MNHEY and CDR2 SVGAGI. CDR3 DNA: TGTGCCAGCAGATTACACGCAACTAATGAAAAACTGTTTTTT. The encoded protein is CASRLHATNEKLFF.